The present T cell receptor (beta chain) was sequenced within a study of CD8 T cells in Susac syndrome. Study-level results: Regarding the TCR sequencing and HLA analysis, the study admitted that a relatively small number of individuals were involved.

In the case of this clonotype: Antigen: not known.

J gave up 8 bases and V 0 bases, and 7 bases lay outside the gene matches. This CDR3 has 15 residues. CDR1 and CDR2 (germline): SGDLS, YYNGEE. Isolation of CD8+ and CD4+ T cells was performed negatively, whereas enrichment of TEMRA cells was done by FACS. cDNA came from about 0.5 to 1 ug RNA primed by random hexamers. Each CDR3 protein gets one entry after TCRdb re-called the immunoSEQ multiplex PCR reads with MiXCR. The top ten clones hold approximately 0.11% of a sample with some 300,000 distinct CDR3 sequences, 70% to 90% of them seen once. Sample: CD8+ T cells from PBMCs. The rearrangement links TRBV9 to TRBJ2-1; 8 nucleotides line up with TRBD1. This clonotype was obtained from a human donor with multiple sclerosis. The chain's CDR3 is CASSVGRTGKDEQFF. DNA for the CDR3: TGTGCCAGCAGCGTAGGGCGGACAGGGAAAGATGAGCAGTTCTTC.